The clone carrying this TCR beta chain was recorded a few times. Its target is unknown. The data derive from a study of T cell responses to AZD1222 COVID-19 vaccine. Study-wide context: Investigators merged groups given second doses at roughly 4 or roughly 12 weeks. The study's findings and limits: In a largely white British group with more females than males, clonal diversity was possibly underestimated. Sampled repertoires all dated from after the peak T cell response. Among AZD1222 vaccinees, only 5 to 7 were seropositive at baseline.

Here immunoSEQ multiplex PCR was the method, and the copy in TCRdb shows in-frame clones only, minus some. Among about 66,000 clones listed, 87% were seen once. The sequencing here drew on peripheral blood, taken on day 0 of AZD1222 vaccination. The sequence came from an adult in good health.

The CDR3 loop reads CAWSRGTQETQYF. The DNA for the CDR3 is TGTGCCTGGAGCAGGGGCACACAAGAGACCCAGTACTTC. The V call is TRBV30, the J call TRBJ2-5; TRBD1 might be the D (6 bases). The CDR3 consists of 13 residues. Germline V gene data show CDR1 as GTSNPN and CDR2 as SVGIG (reference sequence). V dropped 3 bases and J dropped 2 bases, with 10 bases sitting between them.